Below are 15 T cell receptor beta chains sequenced from a single sample in a study of blood T cells in healthy people across ages. Alongside a J-beta primer mix, a sample-barcoded 5' primer served in a second PCR lasting roughly 7 to 11 cycles. Each CDR3 protein is one row after TCRdb ran MiXCR on the 5' RACE reads. The data hold 730,000 or so distinct CDR3 sequences, with approximately 43% observed a single time. Input material: blood. The receptors originated from a woman aged 55-75 years in good health.

The chain uses TRBV7-2 and TRBJ2-5; 12 bases agree with TRBD1. After removal of 6 bases from V and 4 bases from J, the junction contained 15 bases not matched to a gene. This CDR3 is built from 18 residues. Germline V CDR1 and CDR2: SGHTA, FQGNSA. The CDR3 loop reads CASRLKPGQGARRETQYF. Here the CDR3 DNA reads TGTGCCAGCAGACTAAAACCGGGACAGGGGGCGCGGAGAGAGACCCAGTACTTC.

This chain joins TRBV9 and TRBJ2-5; TRBD2 might be the D (6 bases). With 0 bases removed from V and 2 bases from J, the gap between germline ends came to 11 bases. This CDR3 is built from 15 residues. Germline CDR1 SGDLS, CDR2 YYNGEE. The CDR3 here is CASSVEAGIQETQYF. CDR3 nucleotides: TGTGCCAGCAGCGTAGAGGCGGGGATACAAGAGACCCAGTACTTC.

This clonotype was seen only once. This chain joins TRBV28 and TRBJ1-5; D uncertain. Trimming removed 11 bases from V and 0 bases from J, with 14 bases in between. Per the germline V gene, CDR1 is MDHEN and CDR2 is SYDVKM. The CDR3 is 14 amino acids. The CDR3 protein is CASRYQVSNQPQHF. The CDR3 DNA follows: TGTGCCTCACGCTATCAGGTTAGCAATCAGCCCCAGCATTTT.

The chain carries TRBV7-9 and TRBJ1-4, with unresolved D. The germline V gene has CDR1 SEHNR and CDR2 FQNEAQ (reference sequence). CDR3 size: 15 residues. Trimming took off 4 bases at V and 4 bases at J, with 13 bases between the two ends. CDR3 in amino acids: CASSSGPGSNEKLFF. The CDR3, as DNA: TGTGCCAGCAGCTCGGGCCCGGGAAGTAATGAAAAACTGTTTTTT.

A few counts support this clonotype. J is TRBJ1-1 and V is TRBV11-1, with no clear D. Germline V gene lookup returns CDR1 SGHAT and CDR2 FQDESV (reference sequence). V shed 2 bases and J shed 5 bases, with 9 bases lying between them. CDR3 length: 13 amino acids. This chain's CDR3 is CASSLPGVTEAFF. The CDR3 DNA reads TGTGCCAGCAGCTTACCCGGGGTTACTGAAGCTTTCTTT.

The chain combines TRBV6-5 with TRBJ2-7; D may match TRBD1 or TRBD2 (5 bases each). V was pared by 0 bases and J by 2 bases, with 5 bases between. The CDR3 is made up of 13 amino acids. Germline loops: CDR1 MNHEY, CDR2 SVGAGI. The CDR3 DNA reads TGTGCCAGCAGTTACTCGGGGGCCTACGAGCAGTACTTC. Translation: CASSYSGAYEQYF.

This clonotype was recorded a few times. The CDR3 nucleotides read TGTGCCAGCAGCTTAGGCGGGGGGGGTTTCAATGAGCAGTACTTC. Translating it yields CASSLGGGGFNEQYF. This chain links TRBV7-2 with TRBJ2-5, with 9 bases aligning to TRBD2. Per germline, CDR1 SGHTA and CDR2 FQGNSA. The V gene end was trimmed by 1 base and the J gene end by 11 bases; junction bases not matched to a gene: 11. This CDR3 is 15 amino acids long. Filled out from reference TRBV7-2 and TRBJ2-5, the complete variable domain reads GAGVSQSPSNKVTEKGKDVELRCDPISGHTALYWYRQSLGQGLEFLIYFQGNSAPDKSGLPSDRFSAERTGGSVSTLTIQRTQQEDSAVYLCASSLGGGGFNEQYFGPGTRLLVL.

This clonotype came up a few times. The chain couples TRBV9 to TRBJ2-1; 11 bases agree with TRBD2. The CDR3 has 16 residues. The V segment lost 2 bases and the J segment 7 bases; nucleotides outside the gene matches: 8. The germline gives CDR1 SGDLS, CDR2 YYNGEE. The CDR3 sequence is CASSVSIAGGDNEQFF. DNA for the CDR3: TGTGCCAGCAGCGTTTCGATAGCGGGAGGGGATAATGAGCAGTTCTTC.

This clonotype came up a few times. The chain combines TRBV10-1 with TRBJ2-1, with TRBD2 identical over 12 bases. CDR1 and CDR2 from the germline V gene are WNHNN and SYGVQD (reference sequence). CDR3 length: 14 amino acids. The ends lost 9 bases at V and 8 bases at J; junction bases unmatched: 8. This CDR3 reads CASSTSGGVDEQFF. Here the CDR3 DNA reads TGCGCCAGTTCGACTAGCGGGGGTGTCGATGAGCAGTTCTTC.

This clonotype has at least ten counts. The genes are TRBV11-1 and TRBJ2-7, with D perhaps matching TRBD1 (6 bases). The V end lost 1 base, the J end lost 3 bases, and 7 bases lay between the germline ends. The length of the CDR3 is 13 residues. Looked up from germline, CDR1 is SGHAT and CDR2 is FQDESV (reference sequence). The CDR3: CASSLGTDYEQYF. The CDR3 DNA sequence: TGTGCCAGCAGCTTAGGGACAGACTACGAGCAGTACTTC.

This sequence joins TRBV19 and TRBJ2-1, with 14 bases identical to TRBD2. V trimming: 4 bases; J trimming: 6 bases; junction bases outside the gene matches: 8. This CDR3 is built from 17 residues. CDR1 is LNHDA and CDR2 is SQIVND in the germline V gene (reference sequence). The CDR3 is CASSTTAGTSGGNEQFF. CDR3 bases: TGTGCCAGTAGTACGACGGCCGGGACTAGCGGGGGCAATGAGCAGTTCTTC.

This clonotype was seen only a few times. V usage is TRBV7-3 and J usage is TRBJ2-7; maybe TRBD2 (5 bases). The germline V and J ends were trimmed by 5 bases and 3 bases, with 14 bases remaining between them. This CDR3 region has 14 residues. CDR1 is SGHTA, CDR2 FQGTGA, per germline. The CDR3 nucleotides read TGTGCCAGCAGCCCCGGGAAGACGATCTACGAGCAGTACTTC. This encodes CASSPGKTIYEQYF. Complete variable domain (other parts from reference TRBV7-3 and TRBJ2-7): GAGVSQTPSNKVTEKGKYVELRCDPISGHTALYWYRQSLGQGPEFLIYFQGTGAADDSGLPNDRFFAVRPEGSVSTLKIQRTERGDSAVYLCASSPGKTIYEQYFGPGTRLTVT.

In its sample, this clonotype was seen a few times. V gene TRBV7-3 combines with J gene TRBJ2-7; D is perhaps TRBD1 or TRBD2 (7 bases each). V was pared by 1 base and J by 2 bases, with 21 bases between. Germline V CDR1 and CDR2: SGHTA, FQGTGA. The CDR3 covers 18 residues. The chain's CDR3 is CASSLIGMGGTAAYEQYF. Written as DNA, the CDR3 is TGTGCCAGCAGCTTAATAGGGATGGGGGGGACAGCAGCCTACGAGCAGTACTTC.

The chain has TRBV5-1 and TRBJ2-2; D might be TRBD1 or TRBD2, each matching 5 bases. Germline V gives CDR1 SGHRS, CDR2 YFSETQ. Trimming left V 0 bases short and J 2 bases short, with 14 bases between. This CDR3 spans 17 amino acids. This CDR3 is CASSLAAGTVNTGELFF. The CDR3 nucleotides read TGCGCCAGCAGCTTGGCGGCAGGGACGGTTAACACCGGGGAGCTGTTTTTT. Looking up the rest from reference TRBV5-1 and TRBJ2-2 gives the full variable domain: KAGVTQTPRYLIKTRGQQVTLSCSPISGHRSVSWYQQTPGQGLQFLFEYFSETQRNKGNFPGRFSGRQFSNSRSEMNVSTLELGDSALYLCASSLAAGTVNTGELFFGEGSRLTVL.

This chain joins TRBV7-9 and TRBJ2-1, with 10 bases aligning to TRBD1. The closer fit of TRBJ2-7 to the DNA end suggests the J call may be wrong. The CDR3 is 16 residues long. The V gene's germline CDR1 is SEHNR and CDR2 FQNEAQ (reference sequence). CDR3: CASSLYSGTGEYEQYF. The CDR3 coding sequence is TGTGCCAGCAGCTTATATTCCGGGACAGGGGAATACGAGCAGTACTTC.